A single sample is the source of the 18 T cell receptor beta chains below, sequenced in a study of blood T cell repertoires in COVID-19. The protocol was immunoSEQ multiplex PCR, while the TCRdb copy is restricted to in-frame clones and leaves out a portion. The sample lists under 200,000 clones; more than 75% were seen once. Input material: PBMCs or T cells enriched from blood (not recorded which). The receptors were sampled from a woman between 45 and 60 years old who had recovered from COVID-19.

V is TRBV11-1 and J is TRBJ2-2; weak D call: TRBD1 (7 bases). The V gene's germline CDR1 is SGHAT and CDR2 FQDESV (reference sequence). The CDR3 has 15 residues. V lost 6 bases, J lost 0 bases, and 11 bases lay in between. The CDR3 sequence: CASSAGQTNTGELFF. The CDR3 region has the DNA TGTGCCAGCAGTGCGGGACAGACGAACACCGGGGAGCTGTTTTTT. The variable domain in full, completed from reference TRBV11-1 and TRBJ2-2, reads EAEVAQSPRYKITEKSQAVAFWCDPISGHATLYWYRQILGQGPELLVQFQDESVVDDSQLPKDRFSAERLKGVDSTLKIQPAELGDSAMYLCASSAGQTNTGELFFGEGSRLTVL.

This chain connects TRBV19 to TRBJ1-5; D perhaps matches TRBD1 (5 bases). The germline CDR1 and CDR2 sequences are LNHDA and SQIVND (reference sequence). The CDR3 sequence is 14 residues long. With 8 bases removed from V and 6 bases from J, the gap between germline ends came to 17 bases. The CDR3 spells CASEAQGIIQPQHF. The CDR3 DNA follows: TGTGCCAGTGAGGCCCAGGGAATAATTCAGCCCCAGCATTTT.

DNA for the CDR3: TGTGCCAGCAGCCCCGTGACAGGGGACGGCAGGGGCTACACCTTC. Its protein product is CASSPVTGDGRGYTF. J is TRBJ1-2 and V is TRBV5-4, with 8 nucleotides matching TRBD1. CDR3 size: 15 residues. V trimming: 4 bases; J trimming: 8 bases; junction bases outside the gene matches: 13. The germline V gene has CDR1 SGHNT and CDR2 YYREEE (reference sequence). Full variable domain (outside the CDR3, taken from reference TRBV5-4 and TRBJ1-2): ETGVTQSPTHLIKTRGQQVTLRCSSQSGHNTVSWYQQALGQGPQFIFQYYREEENGRGNFPPRFSGLQFPNYSSELNVNALELDDSALYLCASSPVTGDGRGYTFGSGTRLTVV.

The V call is TRBV2, the J call TRBJ1-6, with 8 bases lining up with TRBD1. Per the germline V gene, CDR1 is SNHLY and CDR2 is FYNNEI. The CDR3 is 15 amino acids. With V trimmed by 9 bases and J by 6 bases, 10 bases remained unmatched. CDR3 DNA: TGTGCCAGTAATTCCCCGGGACAGGCTAATTCACCCCTCCACTTT. It is translated as CASNSPGQANSPLHF.

This chain connects TRBV27 to TRBJ1-2; 7 bases agree with TRBD1. Germline V lookup: CDR1 MNHEY, CDR2 SMNVEV (reference sequence). Germline trimming cut 5 bases from V and 0 bases from J; bases unmatched to any gene: 6. This CDR3 has 15 amino acids. CDR3 amino acids: CASSGTGTANYGYTF. The CDR3 bases are TGTGCCAGCAGTGGGACGGGGACAGCTAACTATGGCTACACCTTC.

This chain joins TRBV30 and TRBJ2-3; D perhaps matches TRBD2 (5 bases). V shed 2 bases and J shed 2 bases, with 11 bases lying between them. Germline V CDR1 and CDR2: GTSNPN, SVGIG (reference sequence). This CDR3 contains 14 residues. The CDR3: CAWSKASSTDTQYF. The CDR3, as DNA: TGTGCCTGGAGTAAGGCTAGCTCCACAGATACGCAGTATTTT.

Remarks on this clone: At one end the junction does not follow the germline gene, possibly because of a read error. V gene TRBV9 combines with J gene TRBJ1-1; 7 nucleotides agree with TRBD1. The CDR3 loop spans 15 amino acids. In germline, CDR1 is SGDLS, CDR2 YYNGEE. The CDR3 reads CASSAQTGLKTEAFF. The CDR3 bases are TGTGCCAGCAGCGCCCAGACAGGGCTGAAAACTGAAGCTTTCTTT. Drawing the rest from reference TRBV9 and TRBJ1-1, the complete variable domain is DSGVTQTPKHLITATGQRVTLRCSPRSGDLSVYWYQQSLDQGLQFLIQYYNGEERAKGNILERFSAQQFPDLHSELNLSSLELGDSALYFCASSAQTGLKTEAFFGQGTRLTVV.

J is TRBJ2-5 and V is TRBV5-1, with TRBD1 matching 7 bases. This CDR3 contains 15 residues. Germline CDR1 is SGHRS and CDR2 is YFSETQ. The ends lost 2 bases at V and 6 bases at J; junction bases unmatched: 10. CDR3 in DNA: TGCGCCAGCAGCTTCCGGGACAGTCACGGGAAGACCCAGTACTTC. As protein: CASSFRDSHGKTQYF.

This rearrangement joins TRBV6-6 to TRBJ1-1, with D possibly being TRBD1 (5 bases). V lost 3 bases to trimming and J lost 0 bases, with 8 bases between them. This CDR3 contains 14 residues. Germline CDR1 and CDR2: MNHNY and SVGAGI (reference sequence). CDR3 sequence reads: CASSYSTVNTEAFF. The CDR3 DNA follows: TGTGCCAGCAGTTATTCGACAGTGAACACTGAAGCTTTCTTT.

CDR3 sequence: CASSLLAGGTDTQYF. In DNA form, the CDR3 reads TGTGCCAGCAGCCTTTTAGCGGGGGGGACAGATACGCAGTATTTT. The chain carries TRBV6-5 and TRBJ2-3; 11 bases fit TRBD2. V lost 6 bases, J lost 3 bases, and 5 bases stayed unmatched. The V gene's germline CDR1 is MNHEY and CDR2 SVGAGI. This CDR3 has 15 residues.

This chain connects TRBV20-1 to TRBJ1-2; D is unresolved. Germline V gene sequence: CDR1 DFQATT, CDR2 SNEGSKA (reference sequence). This CDR3 contains 11 residues. The V gene lost 3 bases and the J gene lost 5 bases, with 7 bases spanning the gap. CDR3 sequence reads: CSASGGYGYTF. The CDR3 nucleotides are TGCAGTGCTAGCGGCGGGTATGGCTACACCTTC.

The chain carries TRBV3-1 (or the pseudogene TRBV3-2) and TRBJ2-1; 13 bases align to TRBD2. This CDR3 comprises 17 residues. J was trimmed by 0 bases and V by 8 bases; bases with no gene match: 7. The germline V gene encodes CDR1 LGHDT and CDR2 YNNKEL (reference sequence). This CDR3 is CASAQTSGGSSYNEQFF. Here the CDR3 DNA reads TGTGCCAGCGCCCAGACTAGCGGGGGGAGCTCCTACAATGAGCAGTTCTTC.

The chain joins TRBV11-3 to TRBJ2-1; 9 nucleotides align to TRBD2. The V gene end was trimmed by 1 base and the J gene end by 7 bases; junction bases not matched to a gene: 5. The CDR3 totals 15 residues. Germline values: CDR1 SGHNT, CDR2 YENEEA. The DNA for the CDR3 is TGTGCCAGCAGCTTAGGCGGGCTAGCGGGGAATGAGCAGTTCTTC. Protein: CASSLGGLAGNEQFF.

This chain links TRBV24-1 with TRBJ1-1; D is ambiguous. CDR3 length: 12 amino acids. V gave up 9 bases and J gave up 7 bases, with 14 bases separating them. CDR1 KGHDR and CDR2 SFDVKD come from the germline V gene. CDR3 protein: CATESGLGEAFF. The CDR3 DNA reads as TGTGCCACCGAGTCGGGTTTGGGTGAAGCTTTCTTT.

The V and J genes are TRBV5-6 and TRBJ2-1; the D gene is possibly TRBD1 (5 bases). Trimming took off 4 bases at V and 1 base at J, with 15 bases between the two ends. Germline-derived CDR1 and CDR2 are SGHDT and YYEEEE. This CDR3 contains 16 residues. CDR3: CASSPPPGSSYNEQFF. In DNA, the CDR3 is TGTGCCAGCAGCCCCCCCCCAGGGTCATCCTACAATGAGCAGTTCTTC.

The sample holds one count of this clone. V is TRBV11-1 and J is TRBJ2-1; D is perhaps TRBD2 (7 bases). Germline loops: CDR1 SGHAT, CDR2 FQDESV (reference sequence). The CDR3 spans 16 residues. Deletions cut 5 bases from V and 0 bases from J, with 14 bases between. DNA for the CDR3: TGTGCCAGCAGCACTCTGGGGGGGCTCTCCTACAATGAGCAGTTCTTC. It is translated as CASSTLGGLSYNEQFF.

The chain recombines TRBV6-5 with TRBJ1-5, with 8 bases identical to TRBD1. Germline CDR1 is MNHEY and CDR2 is SVGAGI. This CDR3 has 14 residues. Germline trimming cut 2 bases from V and 6 bases from J; bases unmatched to any gene: 3. This CDR3 is CASSYNQGAQPQHF. CDR3 sequence (DNA): TGTGCCAGCAGTTACAACCAGGGGGCTCAGCCCCAGCATTTT.

Concerning this clone itself: Other nucleotide sequences from this sample produce the same CDR3. V and J are TRBV7-2 and TRBJ1-3, with D possibly matching TRBD1 (5 bases). CDR1 and CDR2 from the germline V gene are SGHTA and FQGNSA. Deletions cut 1 base from V and 0 bases from J, with 7 bases between. The CDR3 covers 15 residues. This CDR3 reads CASSLGGASGNTIYF. The CDR3 bases are TGTGCCAGCAGCTTAGGCGGGGCCTCTGGAAACACCATATATTTT.